This entry lists 2 T cell receptor beta chains sequenced from one sample in a study of post-analysis software for immune sequencing data. The study's findings and limits: Roughly 5 TRBV segments, including TRBV5-6, TRBV5-1 and TRBV20-1, were more frequent in patients than controls.

Carried by the TCR beta cDNA libraries were unique molecular identifiers. Via MiXCR, TCRdb re-called the PCR reads, giving one row per CDR3 protein. The table lists about 260,000 distinct CDR3 sequences, 30% to 45% of them singletons. Their cognate antigens are unknown. Sequences were obtained from blood. Every receptor here comes from a girl under 18 with multiple sclerosis.

This clonotype appeared many times. The chain couples TRBV29-1 to TRBJ2-5, with TRBD1 matching 7 bases. Germline V gives CDR1 SQVTM, CDR2 ANQGSEA. CDR3 length: 13 residues. The trim removed 6 bases at V and 1 base at J, leaving 5 bases unmatched. CDR3 nucleotides: TGCAGCGTGGCCAGACAGGGCCAAGAGACCCAGTACTTC. It translates to CSVARQGQETQYF.

This clonotype was detected ten times or more. V is TRBV12-3 or TRBV12-4 and J is TRBJ1-2; 8 positions agree with TRBD1. J was trimmed by 11 bases and V by 1 base; bases with no gene match: 9. The CDR3 runs to 14 residues. DNA for the CDR3: TGTGCCAGCAGTTTAGGGGGACAGGACCAACTTTACACCTTC. Amino acid sequence: CASSLGGQDQLYTF.